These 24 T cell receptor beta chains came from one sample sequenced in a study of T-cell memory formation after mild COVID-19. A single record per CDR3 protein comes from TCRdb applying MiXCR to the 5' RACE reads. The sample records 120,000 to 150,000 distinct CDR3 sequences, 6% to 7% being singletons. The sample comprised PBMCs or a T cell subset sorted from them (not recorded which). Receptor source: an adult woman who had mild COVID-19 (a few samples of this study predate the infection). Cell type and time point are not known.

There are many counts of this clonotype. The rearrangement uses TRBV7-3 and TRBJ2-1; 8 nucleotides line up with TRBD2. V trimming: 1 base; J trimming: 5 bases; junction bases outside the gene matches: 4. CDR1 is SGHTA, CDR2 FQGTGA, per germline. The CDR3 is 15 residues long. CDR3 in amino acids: CASSLMPGGHNEQFF. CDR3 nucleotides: TGTGCCAGCAGCTTAATGCCGGGGGGGCACAATGAGCAGTTCTTC.

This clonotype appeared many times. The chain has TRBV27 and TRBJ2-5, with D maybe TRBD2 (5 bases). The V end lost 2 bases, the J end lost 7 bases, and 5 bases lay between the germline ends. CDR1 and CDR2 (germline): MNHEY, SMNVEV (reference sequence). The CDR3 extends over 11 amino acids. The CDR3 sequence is CASSLRGTQYF. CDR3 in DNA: TGTGCCAGCAGTTTACGGGGGACCCAGTACTTC.

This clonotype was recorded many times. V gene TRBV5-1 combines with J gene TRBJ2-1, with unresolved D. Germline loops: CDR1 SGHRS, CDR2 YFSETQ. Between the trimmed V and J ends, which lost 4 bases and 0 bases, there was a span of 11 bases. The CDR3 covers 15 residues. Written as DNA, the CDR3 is TGCGCCAGCAGCCGTGAAACGAGCTCCTACAATGAGCAGTTCTTC. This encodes CASSRETSSYNEQFF.

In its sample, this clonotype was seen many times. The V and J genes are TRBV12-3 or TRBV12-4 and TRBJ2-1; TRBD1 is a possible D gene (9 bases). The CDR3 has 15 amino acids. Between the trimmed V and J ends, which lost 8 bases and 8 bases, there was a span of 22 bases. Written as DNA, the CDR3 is TGTGCCAGCCGCCCGGGGGGGACAGGGCAGTATGAGCAGTTCTTC. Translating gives CASRPGGTGQYEQFF.

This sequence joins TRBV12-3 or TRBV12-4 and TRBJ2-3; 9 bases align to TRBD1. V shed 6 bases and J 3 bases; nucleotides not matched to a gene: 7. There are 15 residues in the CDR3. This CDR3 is CASRLTGGSTDTQYF. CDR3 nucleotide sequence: TGTGCCAGCAGACTGACAGGGGGTTCGACAGATACGCAGTATTTT.

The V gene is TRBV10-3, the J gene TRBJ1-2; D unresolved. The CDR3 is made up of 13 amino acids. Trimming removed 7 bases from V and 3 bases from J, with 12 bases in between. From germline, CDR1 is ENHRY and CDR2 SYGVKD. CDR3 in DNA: TGTGCCATCATGGGCGTGGGATACTATGGCTACACCTTC. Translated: CAIMGVGYYGYTF.

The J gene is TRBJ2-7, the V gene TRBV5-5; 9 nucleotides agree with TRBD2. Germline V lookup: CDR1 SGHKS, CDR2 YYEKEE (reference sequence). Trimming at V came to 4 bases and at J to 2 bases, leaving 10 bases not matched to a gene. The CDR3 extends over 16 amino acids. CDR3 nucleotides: TGTGCCAGCAGCCAAAGAGCGGGGGGACTAACCTACGAGCAGTACTTC. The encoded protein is CASSQRAGGLTYEQYF.

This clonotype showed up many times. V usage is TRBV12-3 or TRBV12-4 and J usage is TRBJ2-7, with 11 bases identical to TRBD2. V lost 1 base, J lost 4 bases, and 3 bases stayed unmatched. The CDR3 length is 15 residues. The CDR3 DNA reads TGTGCCAGCAGTTTAGTCTTAGCGGGAGGGTACGAGCAGTACTTC. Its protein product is CASSLVLAGGYEQYF.

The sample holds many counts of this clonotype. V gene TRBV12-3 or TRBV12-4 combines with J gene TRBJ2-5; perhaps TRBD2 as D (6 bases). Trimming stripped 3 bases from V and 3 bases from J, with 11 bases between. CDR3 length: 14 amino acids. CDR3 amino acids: CASSFSGGEETQYF. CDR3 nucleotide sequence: TGTGCCAGCAGTTTTAGCGGCGGGGAAGAGACCCAGTACTTC.

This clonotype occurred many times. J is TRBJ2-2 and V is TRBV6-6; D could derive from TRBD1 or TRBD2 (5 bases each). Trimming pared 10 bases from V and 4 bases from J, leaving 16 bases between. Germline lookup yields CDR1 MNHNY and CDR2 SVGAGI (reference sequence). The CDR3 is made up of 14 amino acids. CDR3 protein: CATYRDGSTGELFF. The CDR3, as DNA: TGTGCCACCTACCGGGACGGAAGCACCGGGGAGCTGTTTTTT.

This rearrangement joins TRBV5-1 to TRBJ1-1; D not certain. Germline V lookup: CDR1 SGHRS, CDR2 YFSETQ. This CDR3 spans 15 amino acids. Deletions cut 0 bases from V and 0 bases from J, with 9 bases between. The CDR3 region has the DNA TGCGCCAGCAGCTTGGCGGCGCAATTGAACACTGAAGCTTTCTTT. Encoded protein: CASSLAAQLNTEAFF.

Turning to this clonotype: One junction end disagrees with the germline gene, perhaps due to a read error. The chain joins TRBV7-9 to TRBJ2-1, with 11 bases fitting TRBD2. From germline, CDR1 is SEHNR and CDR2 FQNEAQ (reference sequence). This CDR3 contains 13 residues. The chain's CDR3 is CASSLAGGGEQFF. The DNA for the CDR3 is TGTGCCAGCAGCCTAGCGGGAGGAGGTGAGCAGTTCTTC.

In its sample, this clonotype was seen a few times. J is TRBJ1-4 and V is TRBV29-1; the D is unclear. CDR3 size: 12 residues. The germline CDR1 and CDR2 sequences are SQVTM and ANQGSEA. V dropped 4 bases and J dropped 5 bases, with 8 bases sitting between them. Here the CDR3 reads CSVAGVNEKLFF. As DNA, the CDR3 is TGCAGCGTTGCCGGAGTAAATGAAAAACTGTTTTTT.

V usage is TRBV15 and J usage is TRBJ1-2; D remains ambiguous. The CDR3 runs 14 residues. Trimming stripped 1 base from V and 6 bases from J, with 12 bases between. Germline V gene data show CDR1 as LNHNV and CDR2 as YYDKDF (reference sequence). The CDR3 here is CATSRVEGEDGYTF. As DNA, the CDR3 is TGTGCCACCAGCAGAGTGGAGGGTGAAGATGGCTACACCTTC. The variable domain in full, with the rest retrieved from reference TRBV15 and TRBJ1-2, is DAMVIQNPRYQVTQFGKPVTLSCSQTLNHNVMYWYQQKSSQAPKLLFHYYDKDFNNEADTPDNFQSRRPNTSFCFLDIRSPGLGDTAMYLCATSRVEGEDGYTFGSGTRLTVV.

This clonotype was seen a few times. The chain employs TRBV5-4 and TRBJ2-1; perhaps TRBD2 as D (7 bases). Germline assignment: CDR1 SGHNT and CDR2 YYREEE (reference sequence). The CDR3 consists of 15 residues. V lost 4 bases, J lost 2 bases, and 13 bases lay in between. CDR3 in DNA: TGTGCCAGCAGCAATGAGGGGGGGACCTACAATGAGCAGTTCTTC. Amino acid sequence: CASSNEGGTYNEQFF.

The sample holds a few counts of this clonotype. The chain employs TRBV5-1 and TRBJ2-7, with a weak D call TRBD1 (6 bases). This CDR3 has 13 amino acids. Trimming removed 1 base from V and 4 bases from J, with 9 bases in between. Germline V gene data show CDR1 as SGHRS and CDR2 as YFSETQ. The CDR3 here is CASSLNRAYEQYF. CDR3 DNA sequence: TGCGCCAGCAGCTTGAACAGGGCTTACGAGCAGTACTTC.

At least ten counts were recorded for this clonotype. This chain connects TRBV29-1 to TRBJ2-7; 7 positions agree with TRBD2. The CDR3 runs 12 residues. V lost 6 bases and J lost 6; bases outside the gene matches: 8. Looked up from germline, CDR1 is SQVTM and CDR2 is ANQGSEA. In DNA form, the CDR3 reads TGCAGCGTCCCTACGGGGGGACCCGAGCAGTACTTC. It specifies CSVPTGGPEQYF.

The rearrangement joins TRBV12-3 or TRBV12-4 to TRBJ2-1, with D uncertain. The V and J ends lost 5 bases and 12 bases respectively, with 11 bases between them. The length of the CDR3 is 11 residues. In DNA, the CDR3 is TGTGCCAGCAGTATAGGTTTGGCGCAGTTCTTC. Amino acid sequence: CASSIGLAQFF.

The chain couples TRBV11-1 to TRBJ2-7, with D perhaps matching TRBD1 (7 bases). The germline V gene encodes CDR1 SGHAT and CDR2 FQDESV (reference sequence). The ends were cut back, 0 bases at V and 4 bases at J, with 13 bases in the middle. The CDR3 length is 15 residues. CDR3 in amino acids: CASSLAVTGRYEQYF. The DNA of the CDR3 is TGTGCCAGCAGCTTAGCTGTGACAGGGAGGTACGAGCAGTACTTC.

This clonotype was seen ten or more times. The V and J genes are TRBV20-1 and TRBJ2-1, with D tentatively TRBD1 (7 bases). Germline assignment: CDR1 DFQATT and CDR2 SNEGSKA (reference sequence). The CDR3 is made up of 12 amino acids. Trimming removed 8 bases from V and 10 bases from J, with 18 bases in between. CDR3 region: CSSQLRGVEQFF. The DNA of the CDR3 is TGCAGTAGTCAACTCAGGGGGGTAGAGCAGTTCTTC.

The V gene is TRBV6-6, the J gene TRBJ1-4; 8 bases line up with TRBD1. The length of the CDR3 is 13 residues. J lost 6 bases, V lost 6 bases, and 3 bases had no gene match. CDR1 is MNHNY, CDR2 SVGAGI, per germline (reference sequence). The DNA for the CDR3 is TGTGCCAGCAGGACAGGGGCCCATGAAAAACTGTTTTTT. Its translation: CASRTGAHEKLFF.

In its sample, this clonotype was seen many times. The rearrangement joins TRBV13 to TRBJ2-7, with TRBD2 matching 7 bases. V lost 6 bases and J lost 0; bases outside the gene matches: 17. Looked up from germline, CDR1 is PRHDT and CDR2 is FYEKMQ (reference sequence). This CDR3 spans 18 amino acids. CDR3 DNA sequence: TGTGCCAGCAGTTTACGGAACCCCTTCCGGGAGGCCTCCTACGAGCAGTACTTC. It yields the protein CASSLRNPFREASYEQYF.

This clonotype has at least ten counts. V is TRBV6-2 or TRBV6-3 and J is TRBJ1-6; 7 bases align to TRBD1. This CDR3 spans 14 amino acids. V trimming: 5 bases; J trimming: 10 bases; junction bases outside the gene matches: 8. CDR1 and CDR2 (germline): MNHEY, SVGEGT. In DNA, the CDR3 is TGTGCCAGCAGTGGAGACAGGGCCAACTCACCCCTCCACTTT. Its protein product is CASSGDRANSPLHF.

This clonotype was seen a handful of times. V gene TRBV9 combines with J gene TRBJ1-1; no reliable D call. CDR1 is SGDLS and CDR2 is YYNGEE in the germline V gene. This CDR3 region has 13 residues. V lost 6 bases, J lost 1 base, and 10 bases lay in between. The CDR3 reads CASTRVPNTEAFF. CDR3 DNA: TGTGCCAGCACCCGGGTTCCGAACACTGAAGCTTTCTTT.